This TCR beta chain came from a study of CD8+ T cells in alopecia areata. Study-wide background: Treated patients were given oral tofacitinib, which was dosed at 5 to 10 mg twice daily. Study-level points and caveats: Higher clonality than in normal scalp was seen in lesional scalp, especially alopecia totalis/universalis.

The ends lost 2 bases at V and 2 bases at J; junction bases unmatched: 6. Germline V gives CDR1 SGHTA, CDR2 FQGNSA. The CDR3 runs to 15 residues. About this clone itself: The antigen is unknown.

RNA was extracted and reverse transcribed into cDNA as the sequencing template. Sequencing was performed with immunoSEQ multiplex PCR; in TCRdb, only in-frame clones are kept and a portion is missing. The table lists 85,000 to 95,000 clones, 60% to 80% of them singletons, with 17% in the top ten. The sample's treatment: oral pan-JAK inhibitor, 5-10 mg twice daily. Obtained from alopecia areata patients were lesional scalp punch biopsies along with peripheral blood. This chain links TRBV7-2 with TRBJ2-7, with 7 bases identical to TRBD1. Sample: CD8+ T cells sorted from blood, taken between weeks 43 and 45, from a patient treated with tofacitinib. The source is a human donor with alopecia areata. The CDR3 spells CASSLISGQTYEQYF. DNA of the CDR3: TGTGCCAGCAGCTTAATTTCGGGACAGACCTACGAGCAGTACTTC.